The clone carrying this T cell receptor beta chain was seen only once. The antigen is not known. The PCR ran on 60 Vbeta and 13 Jbeta primers. TCRdb keeps only in-frame clones here, not all; method: immunoSEQ multiplex PCR. The sample yields approximately 180,000 clones, roughly 87% seen once. This record belongs to a study of cytomegalovirus exposure and HLA in healthy donors. This CDR3 has 15 residues. Germline-derived CDR1 and CDR2 are SGDLS and YYNGEE. Deletions cut 0 bases from V and 2 bases from J, with 9 bases between. The study's findings and limits: A later analysis linked a missense variant in DCLRE1C to the trimming of TCR beta V and J genes. The study labeled more than 150 TCR beta chains cytomegalovirus-associated.

The genes are TRBV9 and TRBJ2-1, with a possible D match to TRBD2 (6 bases). The TCR was taken from a girl in the first two years of life in good health and CMV-seronegative. The sequenced sample consisted of PBMCs. Here the CDR3 reads CASSVEGGTYNEQFF. The CDR3 nucleotides are TGTGCCAGCAGCGTAGAAGGAGGGACCTACAATGAGCAGTTCTTC.